This T cell receptor (beta chain) was identified during a study of CD8+CD57+ T cells in acquired aplastic anemia. Study information: The study obtained an average of 3.2 ug of DNA from sorted CD4+ and CD8+ cells. Notes on the study in general: Patients did not significantly differ from controls in CD8+ Simpson's diversity.

The germline V gene has CDR1 SGHKS and CDR2 YYEKEE (reference sequence). CDR3 length: 15 amino acids. The trim removed 2 bases at V and 3 bases at J, leaving 8 bases unmatched. This clonotype was observed at least ten times. Antigen specificity is unknown. The template used for profiling TCR beta VDJ and CDR3 was genomic DNA. TCRdb processed the reads anew with MiXCR; each CDR3 protein has one entry. The table includes just over 150,000 distinct CDR3 sequences, less than 50% detected once. Patients selected for sequencing had displayed CD8+CD57+ cell expansion by flow cytometry. Specimen: sorted CD4+, CD8+, or CD8+CD57+ T cells (not recorded which) from PBMCs. The J gene is TRBJ2-7, the V gene TRBV5-5, with TRBD2 matching over 7 bases. This clonotype was obtained from a human donor with aplastic anemia. The CDR3 sequence is CASSFRAGADYEQYF. For the CDR3, the DNA is TGTGCCAGCAGCTTTAGGGCGGGAGCAGACTACGAGCAGTACTTC.